These T cell receptor beta chains were read from a single sample in a study of cytomegalovirus exposure and HLA in healthy donors. The method was immunoSEQ multiplex PCR; TCRdb's version includes in-frame clones alone and lacks a portion of them. The profile shows around 210,000 clones, around 80% of them singletons. Sample: PBMCs. These receptors all stem from a boy younger than 18 in good health and CMV-seronegative. The CDR3 runs from the conserved cysteine through the conserved F or W. D genes are given only for firm matches. Clone size is not always given. Where it is, it says once, few, many or a class for expanded clones.

>TRBJ2-3|TRBD1|-|TRBV7-9
TGTGCCAGCAGCTTGACAACCGGACAGGGGAAGGAAACAGATACGCAGTATTTT
CASSLTTGQGKETDTQYF
>TRBJ2-1|TRBD1|-|TRBV2
TGTGCCAGCAGTGACACGTCGTTTTGGGACAGGGTGGACAATGAGCAGTTCTTC
CASSDTSFWDRVDNEQFF
>TRBJ2-3|-|-|TRBV14
TGTGCCAGCAGCCCCGGCTTACTAGGTTACACAGATACGCAGTATTTT
CASSPGLLGYTDTQYF
>TRBJ2-2|-|-|TRBV13
TGTGCCAGCAGCCGGGGGCGGGGGAGAATGGCCGGGGAGCTGTTTTTT
CASSRGRGRMAGELFF
>TRBJ1-2|TRBD1|-|TRBV7-2
TGTGCCAGCAGCTTAGGATTACCCGGGACAGGCGGTTCCTATGGCTACACCTTC
CASSLGLPGTGGSYGYTF
>TRBJ2-7|-|once|TRBV5-1
TGCGCCAGCAGCCCCGACAGGAGGCCCAGCTACGAGCAGTACTTC
CASSPDRRPSYEQYF
>TRBJ1-1|TRBD1|-|TRBV7-9
TGTGCCAGCAGAGACAGGGGGCTCACTGAAGCTTTCTTT
CASRDRGLTEAFF
>TRBJ2-5|TRBD2|-|TRBV4-1
TGCGCCAGCAGCCCCGGAGGCGGGAGGGCCCGGGAGCAGTACTTC
CASSPGGGRAREQYF
>TRBJ2-2|-|-|TRBV10-1
TGCGCCAGCAGTGATTGGTTGGGCACCGGCACCGGGGAGCTGTTTTTT
CASSDWLGTGTGELFF
>TRBJ1-5|-|-|TRBV6-1
TGTGCCAGCAGTGAGTCTATCCGTTGGCCCCAGCATTTT
CASSESIRWPQHF
>TRBJ1-5|-|-|TRBV25-1
TGTGCCAGCCGGACAGGCAATCAGCCCCAGCATTTT
CASRTGNQPQHF
>TRBJ1-2|-|-|TRBV10-2
TGCGCCAGCAGTGAAGCGGGGGTTATCCATGGCTACACCTTC
CASSEAGVIHGYTF
>TRBJ1-5|-|-|TRBV19
TGTGCCAGTACCCCAGTATCAGGAAGCAATCAGCCCCAGCATTTT
CASTPVSGSNQPQHF
>TRBJ2-2|TRBD1|-|TRBV10-3
TGTGCCATCAGTGACGACACGACAGGGCCCGGGGAGCTGTTTTTT
CAISDDTTGPGELFF
>TRBJ1-6|TRBD1|-|TRBV5-1
TGCGCCAGCTGTGTCGACAGGGGAGGACAGTCACCCCTCCACTTT
CASCVDRGGQSPLHF
>TRBJ2-7|-|-|TRBV6-4
TGTGCCAGCAGTGATTCTGTTAGACAGGCTACCTCCTACGAGCAGTACTTC
CASSDSVRQATSYEQYF
>TRBJ2-7|-|-|TRBV13
TGTGCCAGCAGCCTAGACAACTACGAGCAGTACTTC
CASSLDNYEQYF
>TRBJ1-3|-|-|TRBV6-5
TGTGCCAGCAGACGCACGGTGGTGGACACCATATATTTT
CASRRTVVDTIYF
>TRBJ2-1|-|few|TRBV30
TGTGCCTGGAACTTGGAGAGCTCCTACAATGAGCAGTTCTTC
CAWNLESSYNEQFF
>TRBJ2-1|TRBD2|-|TRBV9
TGTGCCAGCAGCGTAGGTCTAGCGGGGTTGGATGAGCAGTTCTTC
CASSVGLAGLDEQFF
>TRBJ2-2|TRBD1|few|TRBV14
TGTGCCAGCAGCCAATCCGGGACAGCGAACACCGGGGAGCTGTTTTTT
CASSQSGTANTGELFF
>TRBJ2-1|-|-|TRBV6-6
TGTGCCAGCACTTACTCGCGGGTCTTACGAGAGCAGTTCTTC
CASTYSRVLREQFF
>TRBJ2-5|-|-|TRBV5-6
TGTGCCAGCAGCTTGGAACGGGGGAGTAGGGAGACCCAGTACTTC
CASSLERGSRETQYF
>TRBJ1-1|-|once|TRBV10-3
TGTGCCATCAGGTCCTTCCAGGGTAACACTGAAGCTTTCTTT
CAIRSFQGNTEAFF
>TRBJ1-1|-|-|TRBV5-5
TGTGCCAGCAGCTCCCAACGGGGAGGAGGGGTCCGCGCTGAAGCTTTCTTT
CASSSQRGGGVRAEAFF
>TRBJ2-3|TRBD1|-|TRBV6-1
TGTGCCAGCAGAACAGGGGCCAGCACAGATACGCAGTATTTT
CASRTGASTDTQYF
>TRBJ2-7|TRBD2|-|TRBV27
TGTGCCAGCAGCTTAATAGCGGGAGAGCAGTACTTC
CASSLIAGEQYF
>TRBJ2-7|-|few|TRBV5-1
TGCGCCAGCAGCTTGGCTGGCAGGGATTTCTACGAGCAGTACTTC
CASSLAGRDFYEQYF
>TRBJ2-3|TRBD2|-|TRBV6-5
TGTGCCAGCAGTGGACCGGGACTAGCAGGGTCTACGCAGTATTTT
CASSGPGLAGSTQYF
>TRBJ2-5|-|-|TRBV5-4
TGTGCCAGCAGCTTGGAGCAGGGGGGAGAGACCCAGTACTTC
CASSLEQGGETQYF
>TRBJ2-5|-|-|TRBV19
TGTGCCAGTAGTACCAGCGGGCAAGAGACCCAGTACTTC
CASSTSGQETQYF
>TRBJ1-2|TRBD1|-|TRBV29-1
TGCAGCGATTTACAGGGGGCTATTGGCTACACCTTC
CSDLQGAIGYTF
>TRBJ2-7|TRBD1|-|TRBV6-5
TGTGCCAGCAGAACAGGGGGCCTGTACGAGCAGTACTTC
CASRTGGLYEQYF
>TRBJ1-2|-|-|TRBV4-1
TGCGCCAGCAGCGGAATACGGCCGGGAAAACCGGGCTACACCTTC
CASSGIRPGKPGYTF
>TRBJ1-5|-|-|TRBV27
TGTGCCAGCAGTTTACGCCCCCGGGGTAGGGATCAGCCCCAGCATTTT
CASSLRPRGRDQPQHF
>TRBJ1-1|TRBD1|-|TRBV5-6
TGTGCCAGCAGCTCCCCTGCCATACTTAACACAGGGGACACTGAAGCTTTCTTT
CASSSPAILNTGDTEAFF
>TRBJ2-5|TRBD1|-|TRBV7-3
TGTGCCAGCAGCTTAACCGGGACAGGGTACCAAGAGACCCAGTACTTC
CASSLTGTGYQETQYF
>TRBJ2-6|TRBD1|-|TRBV5-6
TGTGCCAGCAGCTCCTCCGGACAGGGGTTAGGGGCCAACGTCCTGACTTTC
CASSSSGQGLGANVLTF
>TRBJ2-5|TRBD2|-|TRBV7-6
TGTGCCAGCAGCTTAGGTCTCGGGCTAGCGGGAGGTGAGACCCAGTACTTC
CASSLGLGLAGGETQYF
>TRBJ2-3|-|few|TRBV5-4
TGTGCCAGCAGCTTGGCCGGTAGCACAGATACGCAGTATTTT
CASSLAGSTDTQYF
>TRBJ1-3|-|-|TRBV6-5
TGTGCCAGCAGTTACGGCACTGGAAACACCATATATTTT
CASSYGTGNTIYF
>TRBJ2-7|TRBD1|many|TRBV5-1
TGCGCCAGCCGGCTGAGGGGGCGCGTCTACTACGAGCAGTACTTC
CASRLRGRVYYEQYF
>TRBJ2-1|TRBD1|-|TRBV5-4
TGTGCCAGCAGCTCCGGGACAGGGTATGAGCAGTTCTTC
CASSSGTGYEQFF
>TRBJ2-3|TRBD2|-|TRBV10-3
TGTGCCATCAGTGAGTCGCCTAGCGGGAGAGGTGTAGATACGCAGTATTTT
CAISESPSGRGVDTQYF
>TRBJ1-1|-|few|TRBV9
TGTGCCAGCAGCGTCACACAGCATGAAGCTTTCTTT
CASSVTQHEAFF
>TRBJ2-2|-|few|TRBV28
TGTGCCAGCAGTTTAGTCAGGGCTGGGGAGCTGTTTTTT
CASSLVRAGELFF
>TRBJ1-1|TRBD1|-|TRBV5-1
TGCGCCAGCAGCTTGGGCGAGGGGGCCGATGCCGGGACTGAAGCTTTCTTT
CASSLGEGADAGTEAFF
>TRBJ1-2|TRBD1|-|TRBV6-5
TGTGCCAGCAGTTTACTTTTGACAGGGTTGGGCGGCTACACCTTC
CASSLLLTGLGGYTF
>TRBJ2-7|-|few|TRBV4-2
TGTGCCAGCAGCCCTGGGAGCGCCTACCCCTACGAGCAGTACTTC
CASSPGSAYPYEQYF
>TRBJ2-5|TRBD2|-|TRBV5-1
TGCGCCAGCAGACAAGGGACTAGCGAGGCAGAGACCCAGTACTTC
CASRQGTSEAETQYF
>TRBJ1-2|TRBD1|-|TRBV7-3
TGTGCCAGCAGCTTGCACAGGGGGCAGGGCTACACCTTC
CASSLHRGQGYTF
>TRBJ1-4|-|-|TRBV6-5
TGTGCCAGCAGTGCCCAGGGGAGTTTGCTGTTTTTT
CASSAQGSLLFF
>TRBJ1-6|-|-|TRBV30
TGTGCCTGGAGGCTGAGCTCCTATAATTCACCCCTCCACTTT
CAWRLSSYNSPLHF